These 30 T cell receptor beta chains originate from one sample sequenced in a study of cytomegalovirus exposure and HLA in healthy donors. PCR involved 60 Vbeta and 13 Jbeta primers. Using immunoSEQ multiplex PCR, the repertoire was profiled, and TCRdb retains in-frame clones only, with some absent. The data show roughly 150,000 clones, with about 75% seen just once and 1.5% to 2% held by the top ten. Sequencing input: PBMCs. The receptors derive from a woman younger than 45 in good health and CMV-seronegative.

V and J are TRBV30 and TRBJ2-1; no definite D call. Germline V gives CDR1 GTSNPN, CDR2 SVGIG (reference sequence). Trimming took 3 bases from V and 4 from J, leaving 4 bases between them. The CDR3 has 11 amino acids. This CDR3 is CAWSQYNEQFF. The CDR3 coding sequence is TGTGCCTGGAGCCAATACAATGAGCAGTTCTTC.

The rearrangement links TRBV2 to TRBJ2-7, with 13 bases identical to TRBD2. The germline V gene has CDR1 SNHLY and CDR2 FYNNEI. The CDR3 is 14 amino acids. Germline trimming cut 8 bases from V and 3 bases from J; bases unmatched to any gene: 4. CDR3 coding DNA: TGTGCCAGCGGGACTAGCGGGATAATCTACGAGCAGTACTTC. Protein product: CASGTSGIIYEQYF.

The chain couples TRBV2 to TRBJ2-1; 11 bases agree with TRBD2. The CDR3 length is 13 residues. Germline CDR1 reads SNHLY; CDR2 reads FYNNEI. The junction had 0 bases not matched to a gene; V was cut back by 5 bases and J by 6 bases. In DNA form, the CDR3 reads TGTGCCAGCAGTACTAGCGGGAGCAATGAGCAGTTCTTC. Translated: CASSTSGSNEQFF.

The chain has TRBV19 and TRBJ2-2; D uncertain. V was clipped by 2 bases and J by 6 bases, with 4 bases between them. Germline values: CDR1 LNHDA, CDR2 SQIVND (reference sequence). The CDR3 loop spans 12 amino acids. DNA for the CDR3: TGTGCCAGTAGTATATATCCCGGGGAGCTGTTTTTT. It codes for CASSIYPGELFF.

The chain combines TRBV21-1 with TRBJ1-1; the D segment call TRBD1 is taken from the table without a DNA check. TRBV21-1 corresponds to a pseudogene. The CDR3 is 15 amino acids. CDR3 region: CASSKTPMGPSEAFF. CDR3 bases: TGTGCCAGCAGCAAAACCCCCATGGGGCCGTCTGAAGCTTTCTTT.

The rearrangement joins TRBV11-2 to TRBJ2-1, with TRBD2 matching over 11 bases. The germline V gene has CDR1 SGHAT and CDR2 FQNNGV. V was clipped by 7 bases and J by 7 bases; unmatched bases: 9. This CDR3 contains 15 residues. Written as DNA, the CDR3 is TGTGCCAGCAACGTAGCGGGAGGGCCTCATAATGAGCAGTTCTTC. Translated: CASNVAGGPHNEQFF.

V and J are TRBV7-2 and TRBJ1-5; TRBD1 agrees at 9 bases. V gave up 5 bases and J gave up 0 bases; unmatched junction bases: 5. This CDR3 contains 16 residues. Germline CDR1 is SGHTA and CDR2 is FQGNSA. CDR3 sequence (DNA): TGTGCCAGCAGCCCGTGGACAGGGGATAGCAATCAGCCCCAGCATTTT. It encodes CASSPWTGDSNQPQHF.

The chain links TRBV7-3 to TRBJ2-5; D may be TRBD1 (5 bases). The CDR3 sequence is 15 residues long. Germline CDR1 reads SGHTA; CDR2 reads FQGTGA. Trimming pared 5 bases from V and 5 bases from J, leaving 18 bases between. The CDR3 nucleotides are TGTGCCAGCAGCAGAACGGGCCAGGGTGTTGAGACCCAGTACTTC. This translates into CASSRTGQGVETQYF.

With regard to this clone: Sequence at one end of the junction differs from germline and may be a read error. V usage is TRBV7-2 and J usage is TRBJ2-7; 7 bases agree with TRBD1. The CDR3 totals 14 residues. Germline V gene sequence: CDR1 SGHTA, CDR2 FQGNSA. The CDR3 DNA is TGTGCCGGCAGCTTCGGACAGGAGTCCTACGAGCAGTACTTC. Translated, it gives CAGSFGQESYEQYF.

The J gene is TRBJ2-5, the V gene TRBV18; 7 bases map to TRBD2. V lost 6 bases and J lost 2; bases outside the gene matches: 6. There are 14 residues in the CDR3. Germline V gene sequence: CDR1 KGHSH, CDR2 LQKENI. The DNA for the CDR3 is TGTGCCAGCTCGTCGCTAGCGGAGCAAGAGACCCAGTACTTC. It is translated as CASSSLAEQETQYF.

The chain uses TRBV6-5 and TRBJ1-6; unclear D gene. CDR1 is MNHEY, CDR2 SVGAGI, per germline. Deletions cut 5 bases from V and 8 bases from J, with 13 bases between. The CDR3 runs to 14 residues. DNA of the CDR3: TGTGCCAGCAGTACGGACCTGCGGGATTCACCCCTCCACTTT. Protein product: CASSTDLRDSPLHF.

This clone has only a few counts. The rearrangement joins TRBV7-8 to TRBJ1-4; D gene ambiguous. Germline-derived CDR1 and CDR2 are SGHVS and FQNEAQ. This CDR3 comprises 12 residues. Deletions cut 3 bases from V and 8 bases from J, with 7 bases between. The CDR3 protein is CASSFAREKLFF. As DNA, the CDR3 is TGTGCCAGCAGCTTTGCCAGGGAAAAACTGTTTTTT.

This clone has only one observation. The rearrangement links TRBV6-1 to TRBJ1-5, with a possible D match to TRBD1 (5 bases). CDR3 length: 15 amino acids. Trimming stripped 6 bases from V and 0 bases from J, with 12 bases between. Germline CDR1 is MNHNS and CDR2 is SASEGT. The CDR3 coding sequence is TGTGCCAGCAGCGGTTGGGGGGATAGCAATCAGCCCCAGCATTTT. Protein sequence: CASSGWGDSNQPQHF.

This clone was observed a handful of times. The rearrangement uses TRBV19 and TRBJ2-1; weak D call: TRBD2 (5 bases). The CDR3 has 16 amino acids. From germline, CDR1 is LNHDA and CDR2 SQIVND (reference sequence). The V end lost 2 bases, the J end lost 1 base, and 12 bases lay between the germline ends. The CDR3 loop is CASSIPASWSYNEQFF. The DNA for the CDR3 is TGTGCCAGTAGTATACCAGCTAGCTGGTCCTACAATGAGCAGTTCTTC. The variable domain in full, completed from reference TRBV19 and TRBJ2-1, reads DGGITQSPKYLFRKEGQNVTLSCEQNLNHDAMYWYRQDPGQGLRLIYYSQIVNDFQKGDIAEGYSVSREKKESFPLTVTSAQKNPTAFYLCASSIPASWSYNEQFFGPGTRLTVL.

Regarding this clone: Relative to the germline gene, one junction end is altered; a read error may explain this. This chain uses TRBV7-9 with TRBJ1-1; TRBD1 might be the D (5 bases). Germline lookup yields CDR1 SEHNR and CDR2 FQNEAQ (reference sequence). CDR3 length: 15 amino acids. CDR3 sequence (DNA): TGCGAAACCGTCGTTTGGGGCGAAAGGAACACTGAAGCTTTCTTT. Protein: CETVVWGERNTEAFF.

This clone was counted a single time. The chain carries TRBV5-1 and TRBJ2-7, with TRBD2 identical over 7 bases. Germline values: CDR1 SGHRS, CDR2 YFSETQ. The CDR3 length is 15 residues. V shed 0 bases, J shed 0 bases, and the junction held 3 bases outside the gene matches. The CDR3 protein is CASSLGGRASYEQYF. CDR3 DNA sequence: TGCGCCAGCAGCTTGGGGGGGAGGGCCTCCTACGAGCAGTACTTC. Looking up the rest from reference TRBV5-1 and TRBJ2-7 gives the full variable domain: KAGVTQTPRYLIKTRGQQVTLSCSPISGHRSVSWYQQTPGQGLQFLFEYFSETQRNKGNFPGRFSGRQFSNSRSEMNVSTLELGDSALYLCASSLGGRASYEQYFGPGTRLTVT.

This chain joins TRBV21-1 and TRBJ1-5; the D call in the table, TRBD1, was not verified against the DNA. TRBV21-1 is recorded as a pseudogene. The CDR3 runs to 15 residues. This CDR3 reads CASRGMEDRGRPQHF. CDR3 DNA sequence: TGTGCCAGCAGGGGAATGGAGGACAGGGGACGCCCCCAGCATTTT.

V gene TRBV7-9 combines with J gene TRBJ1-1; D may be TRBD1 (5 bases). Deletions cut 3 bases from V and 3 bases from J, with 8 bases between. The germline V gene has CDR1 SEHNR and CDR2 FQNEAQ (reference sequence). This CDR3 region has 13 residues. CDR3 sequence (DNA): TGTGCCAGCAGCTTTTGGGGGGACACTGAAGCTTTCTTT. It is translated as CASSFWGDTEAFF.

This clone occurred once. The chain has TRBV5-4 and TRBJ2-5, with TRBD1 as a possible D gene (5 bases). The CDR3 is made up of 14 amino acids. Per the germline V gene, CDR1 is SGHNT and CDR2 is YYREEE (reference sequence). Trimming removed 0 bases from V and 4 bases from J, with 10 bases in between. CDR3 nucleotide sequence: TGTGCCAGCAGCTTGGGAGACAGTATAGAGACCCAGTACTTC. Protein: CASSLGDSIETQYF.

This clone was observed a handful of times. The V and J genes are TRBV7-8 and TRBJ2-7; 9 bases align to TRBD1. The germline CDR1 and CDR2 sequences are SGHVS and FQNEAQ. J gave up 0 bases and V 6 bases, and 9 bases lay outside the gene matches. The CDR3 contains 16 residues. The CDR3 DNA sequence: TGTGCCAGCAGGCCCCCTAGGGGACAGGGCTCCTACGAGCAGTACGTC. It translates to CASRPPRGQGSYEQYV.

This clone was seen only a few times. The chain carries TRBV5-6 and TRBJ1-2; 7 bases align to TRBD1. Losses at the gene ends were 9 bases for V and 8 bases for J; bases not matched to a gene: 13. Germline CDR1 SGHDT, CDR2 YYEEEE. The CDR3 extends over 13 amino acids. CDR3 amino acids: CATAGTESYGYTF. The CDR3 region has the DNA TGTGCCACAGCAGGGACAGAGTCCTACGGCTACACCTTC.

The CDR3 region has the DNA TGTGCCAGCAGTGTCTCCCGGGGTGCGCCCTACGAGCAGTACTTC. It is translated as CASSVSRGAPYEQYF. The chain combines TRBV28 with TRBJ2-7; D possibly corresponds to TRBD2 (5 bases). CDR1 is MDHEN and CDR2 is SYDVKM in the germline V gene. The CDR3 covers 15 residues. Trimming shortened V by 5 bases and J by 2 bases, and 16 bases separated the two germline ends.

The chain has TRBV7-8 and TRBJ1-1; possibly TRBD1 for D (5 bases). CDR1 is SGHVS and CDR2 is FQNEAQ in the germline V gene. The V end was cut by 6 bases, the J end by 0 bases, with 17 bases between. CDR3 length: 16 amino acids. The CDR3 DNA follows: TGTGCCAGCAGGCCTTTTGGGGCACAATTGAACACTGAAGCTTTCTTT. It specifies CASRPFGAQLNTEAFF.

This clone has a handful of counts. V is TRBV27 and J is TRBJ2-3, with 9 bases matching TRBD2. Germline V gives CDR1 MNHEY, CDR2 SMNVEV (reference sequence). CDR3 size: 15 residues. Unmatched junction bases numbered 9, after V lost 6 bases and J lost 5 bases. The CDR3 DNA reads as TGTGCCAGCAGCCGACCGACTAGCGGAAGAGATACGCAGTATTTT. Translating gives CASSRPTSGRDTQYF.

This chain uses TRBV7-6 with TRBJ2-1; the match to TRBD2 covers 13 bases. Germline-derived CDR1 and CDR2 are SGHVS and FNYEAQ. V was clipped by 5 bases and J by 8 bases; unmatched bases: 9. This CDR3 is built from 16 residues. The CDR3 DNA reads TGTGCCAGCAGCCCCACCACTAGCGGGGGGGGAGATGAGCAGTTCTTC. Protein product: CASSPTTSGGGDEQFF.

The DNA of the CDR3 is TGCGCCAGCAGCTTGTTAGCGGGGGGGTACAATGAGCAGTTCTTC. Protein sequence: CASSLLAGGYNEQFF. The chain recombines TRBV5-1 with TRBJ2-1; TRBD2 matches at 11 bases. Trimming at V came to 1 base and at J to 4 bases, leaving 1 base not matched to a gene. Per germline, CDR1 SGHRS and CDR2 YFSETQ. The CDR3 spans 15 residues.

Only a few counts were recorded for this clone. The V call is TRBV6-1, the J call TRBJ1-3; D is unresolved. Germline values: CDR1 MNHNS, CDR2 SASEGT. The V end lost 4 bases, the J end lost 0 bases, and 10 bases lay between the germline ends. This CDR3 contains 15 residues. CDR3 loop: CASSVRQYSGNTIYF. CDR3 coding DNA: TGTGCCAGCAGTGTGAGGCAGTACTCTGGAAACACCATATATTTT.

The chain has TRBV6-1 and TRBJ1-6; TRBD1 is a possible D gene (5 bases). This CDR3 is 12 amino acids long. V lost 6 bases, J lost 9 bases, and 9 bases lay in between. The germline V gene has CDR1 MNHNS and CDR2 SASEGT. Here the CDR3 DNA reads TGTGCCAGCAGAAGGGGAGGTTCACCCCTCCACTTT. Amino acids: CASRRGGSPLHF.

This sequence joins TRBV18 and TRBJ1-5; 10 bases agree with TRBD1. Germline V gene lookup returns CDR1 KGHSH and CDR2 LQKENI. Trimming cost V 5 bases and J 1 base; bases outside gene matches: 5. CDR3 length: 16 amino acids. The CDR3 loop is CASSGGTGASNQPQHF. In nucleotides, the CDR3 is TGTGCCAGCTCAGGGGGGACAGGGGCGAGCAATCAGCCCCAGCATTTT.

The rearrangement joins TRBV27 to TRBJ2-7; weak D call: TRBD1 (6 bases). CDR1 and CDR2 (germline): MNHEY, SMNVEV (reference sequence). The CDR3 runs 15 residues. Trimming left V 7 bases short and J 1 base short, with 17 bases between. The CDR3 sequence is CASTLMRGGSYEQYF. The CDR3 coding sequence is TGTGCCAGCACCCTCATGCGAGGGGGATCCTACGAGCAGTACTTC.